Sequencing of this TCR beta chain was carried out in a study of technical replicates of blood from a few donors. Clones were sequenced by immunoSEQ multiplex PCR, and TCRdb holds only the in-frame ones, with some missing. Among 7,500 to 9,000 clones listed, 85% to 90% were seen once. The length of the CDR3 is 14 residues. Trimming cost V 0 bases and J 4 bases; bases outside gene matches: 0. The germline V gene encodes CDR1 SGHNT and CDR2 YYREEE (reference sequence). The sample consisted of PBMCs. The sequence derives from a human donor in good health. V usage is TRBV5-4 and J usage is TRBJ2-5, with TRBD2 matching over 10 bases. The CDR3 nucleotides are TGTGCCAGCAGCTTGGGACTAGCGGGAGAGACCCAGTACTTC. Translating it yields CASSLGLAGETQYF.